This section outlines one T cell receptor (beta chain) sequence together with its context. The protocol was immunoSEQ multiplex PCR, while the TCRdb copy is restricted to in-frame clones and leaves out a portion. The table includes under 65,000 clones, just under 85% detected once. The sample belongs to a study of radiotherapy plus CTLA-4 blockade in lung cancer. V lost 4 bases and J lost 2; bases outside the gene matches: 8. The CDR3 is 15 amino acids. Germline lookup yields CDR1 SGHRS and CDR2 YFSETQ. The sample here was peripheral blood, taken from a patient treated with radiotherapy plus ipilimumab. The receptor was derived from a human donor with non-small cell lung cancer whose response to radiotherapy plus ipilimumab could not be evaluated. The chain recombines TRBV5-1 with TRBJ2-7; 8 bases fit TRBD1. The chain's CDR3 is CASSPSGTGAYEQYF. The DNA of the CDR3 is TGCGCCAGCAGCCCCTCCGGGACAGGCGCCTACGAGCAGTACTTC.